This TCR beta chain is drawn from a study of monozygotic twins with inflammatory bowel disease. The CDR3 has 13 amino acids. CDR1 is SSHAT, CDR2 FNYEAQ, per germline (reference sequence). Concerning this clonotype itself: Its matching antigen is unknown.

Using eight separate reactions per sample, the authors generated cDNA. TCRdb re-called the 5' RACE reads; one entry per CDR3 protein, DNA not given. Its table records around 150,000 distinct CDR3 sequences. Findings and caveats of the study: Patient repertoires may carry noise from differing immunosuppressive treatments. A single strong IBD-associated signal or clonotype was not supported by the findings. The authors could not tell different T cell subtypes apart.

What was sequenced was blood. This clonotype originated in a human donor with ulcerative colitis or Crohn's disease, or a healthy co-twin of an affected twin (not recorded which). The genes are TRBV7-7 and TRBJ2-3. The CDR3 loop reads CASSRQNRDTQYF.